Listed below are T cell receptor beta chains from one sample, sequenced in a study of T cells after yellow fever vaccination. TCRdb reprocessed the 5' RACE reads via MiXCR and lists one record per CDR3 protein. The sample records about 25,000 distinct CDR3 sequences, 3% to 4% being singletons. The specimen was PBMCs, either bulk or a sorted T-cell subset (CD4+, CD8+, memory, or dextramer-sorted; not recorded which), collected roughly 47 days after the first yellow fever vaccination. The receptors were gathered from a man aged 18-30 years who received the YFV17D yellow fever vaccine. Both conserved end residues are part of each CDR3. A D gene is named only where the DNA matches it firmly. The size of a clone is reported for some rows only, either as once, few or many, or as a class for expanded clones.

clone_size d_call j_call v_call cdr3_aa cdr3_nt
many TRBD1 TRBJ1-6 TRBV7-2 CASSLEQGLPLHF TGTGCCAGCAGCTTAGAACAGGGGCTACCCCTCCACTTT
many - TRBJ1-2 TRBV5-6 CASSLRGGRIYGYTF TGTGCCAGCAGCCTCCGAGGGGGACGGATTTATGGCTACACCTTC
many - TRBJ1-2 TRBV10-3 CATRDTLTQGAYGYTF TGTGCCACGCGGGACACTCTTACGCAGGGTGCCTATGGCTACACCTTC
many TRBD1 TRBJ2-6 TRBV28 CASRSGQGFSGANVLTF TGTGCCAGCAGGTCCGGACAGGGATTCTCTGGGGCCAACGTCCTGACTTTC
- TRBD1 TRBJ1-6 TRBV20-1 CSARERGRNSFNSPLHF TGCAGTGCTAGAGAAAGGGGGCGAAATTCGTTCAATTCACCCCTCCACTTT
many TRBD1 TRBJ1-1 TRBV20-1 CSVPGQGGPMNTEAFF TGCAGTGTCCCGGGACAGGGGGGCCCCATGAACACTGAAGCTTTCTTT
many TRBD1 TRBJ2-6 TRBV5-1 CASSWVGTGISGANVLTF TGCGCCAGCAGCTGGGTCGGGACAGGGATCTCTGGGGCCAACGTCCTGACTTTC
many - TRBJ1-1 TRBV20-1 CSARDLKQILSGAPNTEAFF TGCAGTGCTAGAGATTTAAAACAGATTCTTTCAGGGGCTCCGAACACTGAAGCTTTCTTT
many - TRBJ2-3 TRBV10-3 CAIAGTDTQYF TGTGCCATCGCGGGTACAGATACGCAGTATTTT
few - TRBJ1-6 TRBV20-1 CSARLGAQDPLHF TGCAGTGCTAGATTGGGGGCTCAAGATCCCCTCCACTTT
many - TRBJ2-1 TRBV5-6 CASSRGSYNEQFF TGTGCCAGCAGCAGGGGCTCCTACAATGAGCAGTTCTTC
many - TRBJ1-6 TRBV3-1 CASSQGWSPLHF TGTGCCAGCAGCCAAGGGTGGTCACCCCTCCACTTT
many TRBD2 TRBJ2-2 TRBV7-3 CASSLTPDTSVGTGELFF TGTGCCAGCAGCTTAACGCCGGACACTAGCGTCGGCACCGGGGAGCTGTTTTTT
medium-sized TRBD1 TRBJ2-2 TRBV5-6 CASNRGHTGELFF TGTGCCAGCAACAGGGGGCATACCGGGGAGCTGTTTTTT
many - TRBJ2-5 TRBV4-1 CASSQTRQETQYF TGCGCCAGCAGCCAGACCCGACAAGAGACCCAGTACTTC
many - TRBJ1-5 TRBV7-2 CASSSMTGINQPQHF TGTGCCAGCAGCTCTATGACGGGGATCAATCAGCCCCAGCATTTT
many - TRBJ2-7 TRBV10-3 CAISDPRGGGAEQYF TGTGCCATCAGTGACCCCCGAGGGGGGGGGGCGGAGCAGTACTTC
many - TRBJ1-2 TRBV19 CASSAVDSTKYNYGYTF TGTGCCAGTAGTGCCGTGGACAGCACGAAATATAACTATGGCTACACCTTC
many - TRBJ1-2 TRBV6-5 CASSLDSNYGYTF TGTGCCAGCAGTCTAGACAGCAACTATGGCTACACCTTC
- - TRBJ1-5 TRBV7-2 CASSSRRGGANQPQHF TGTGCCAGCAGCTCCCGGAGGGGGGGGGCTAATCAGCCCCAGCATTTT
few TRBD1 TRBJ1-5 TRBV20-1 CCAREGGRGQGNQPQHF TGCTGTGCTAGAGAGGGGGGGAGGGGACAGGGAAATCAGCCCCAGCATTTT
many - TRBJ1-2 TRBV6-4 CASSDWAGANYGYTF TGTGCCAGCAGTGATTGGGCAGGGGCGAACTATGGCTACACCTTC
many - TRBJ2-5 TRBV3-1 CASSQDFLRRTVQETQYF TGTGCCAGCAGCCAAGATTTTTTGAGGCGGACAGTCCAAGAGACCCAGTACTTC
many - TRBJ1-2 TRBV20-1 CSAREAGYEGYTF TGCAGTGCTAGAGAAGCGGGATACGAGGGCTACACCTTC
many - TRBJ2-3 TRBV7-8 CASSLTGIRGYYTQYF TGTGCCAGCAGTCTCACAGGGATCAGAGGGTACTATACGCAGTATTTT
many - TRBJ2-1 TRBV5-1 CASSLGAGEYNEQFF TGCGCCAGCAGCCTGGGGGCGGGGGAGTACAATGAGCAGTTCTTC
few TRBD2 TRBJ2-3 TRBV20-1 CSALTSGGISGTDTQYF TGCAGTGCCCTGACTAGCGGGGGAATCAGTGGCACAGATACGCAGTATTTT
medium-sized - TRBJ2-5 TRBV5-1 CASSLDLQGTQYF TGCGCCAGCAGCTTGGACCTGCAGGGGACCCAGTACTTC
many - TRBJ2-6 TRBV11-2 CASSSAAGANVLTF TGTGCCAGCAGCTCAGCCGCTGGGGCCAACGTCCTGACTTTC
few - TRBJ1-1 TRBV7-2 CASSLAPRGLNTEAFF TGTGCCAGCAGCTTAGCCCCCCGTGGGTTGAACACTGAAGCTTTCTTT
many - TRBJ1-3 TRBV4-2 CASSRRDEGNTIYF TGTGCCAGCAGCCGCCGGGACGAGGGAAACACCATATATTTT
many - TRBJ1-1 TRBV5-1 CASSLETSGLTEAFF TGCGCCAGCAGCTTGGAGACCTCGGGATTGACTGAAGCTTTCTTT
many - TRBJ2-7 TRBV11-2 CASSLGRTTYEQYF TGTGCCAGCAGCTTGGGCAGGACTACCTACGAGCAGTACTTC
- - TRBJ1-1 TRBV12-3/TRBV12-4 CASSLGVSGNTEAFF TGTGCCAGCAGTTTAGGGGTATCGGGAAACACTGAAGCTTTCTTT
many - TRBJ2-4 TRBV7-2 CASSSAAGARIQYF TGTGCCAGCAGCTCGGCGGCGGGGGCGAGAATTCAGTACTTC
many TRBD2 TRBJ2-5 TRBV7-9 CASRPGLAGGYQETQYF TGTGCCAGCAGACCTGGACTAGCGGGGGGGTACCAAGAGACCCAGTACTTC
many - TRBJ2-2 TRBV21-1 CASSKSPASENTGELFF TGTGCCAGCAGCAAATCCCCCGCGTCGGAGAACACCGGGGAGCTGTTTTTT
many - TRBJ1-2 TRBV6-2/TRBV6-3 CASRPGSYGYTF TGTGCCAGCAGGCCGGGCAGCTATGGCTACACCTTC
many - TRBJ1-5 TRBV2 CASSLEYSNQPQHF TGTGCCAGCAGTTTGGAGTATAGCAATCAGCCCCAGCATTTT
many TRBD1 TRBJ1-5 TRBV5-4 CASSLAGGNQPQHF TGTGCCAGCAGCTTGGCAGGGGGTAATCAGCCCCAGCATTTT